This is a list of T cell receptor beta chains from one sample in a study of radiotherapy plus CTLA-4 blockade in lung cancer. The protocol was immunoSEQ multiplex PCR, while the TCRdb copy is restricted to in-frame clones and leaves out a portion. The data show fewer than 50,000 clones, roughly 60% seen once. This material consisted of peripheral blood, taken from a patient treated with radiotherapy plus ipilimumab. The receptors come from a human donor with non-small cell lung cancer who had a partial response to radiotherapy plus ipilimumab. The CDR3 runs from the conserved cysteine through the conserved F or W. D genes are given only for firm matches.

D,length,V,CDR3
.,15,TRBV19,CASTVSRGTGYGYTF
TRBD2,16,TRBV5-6,CASSAGLAGVADTQYF
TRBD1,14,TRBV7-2,CASSSTGGNSPLHF
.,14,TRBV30,CAWSPGVNTGELFF
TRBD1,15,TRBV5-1,CASSLATGGGTEAFF
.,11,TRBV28,CASSTRLGAFF
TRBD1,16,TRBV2,CASCPAGTGHNQPQHF
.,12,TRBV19,CAREGTARPQHF
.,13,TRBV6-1,CASGGRNTGELFF
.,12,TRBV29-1,CSIRGSDYGYTF
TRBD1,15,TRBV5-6,CASGDRATSGNTIYF
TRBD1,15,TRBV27,CASSWGQGRLDTQYF
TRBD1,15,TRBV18,CASSSNRDRVETQYF
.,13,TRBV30,CAAHHRETDTQYF